These 32 T cell receptor beta chains share one sample of origin, sequenced in a study of control samples from healthy donors and cancer patients. The repertoire was sequenced with immunoSEQ multiplex PCR; TCRdb's copy has only in-frame clones and lacks some. Of about 170,000 clones listed, 90% to 95% are singletons. Sequencing was carried out using blood. The receptors come from a woman aged 18-35 years in good health.

The chain is built from TRBV4-3 and TRBJ2-3; D is unclear. The CDR3 totals 18 residues. V gave up 0 bases and J gave up 0 bases, with 16 bases separating them. Per germline, CDR1 LGHNA and CDR2 YSLEER. The CDR3 protein is CASSQEPSRLLSTDTQYF. The CDR3 DNA follows: TGCGCCAGCAGCCAAGAACCGAGCAGGCTGCTGAGCACAGATACGCAGTATTTT.

This chain joins TRBV7-2 and TRBJ2-1; perhaps TRBD2 as D (5 bases). Germline CDR1 and CDR2: SGHTA and FQGNSA. Trimming shortened V by 1 base and J by 9 bases, and 10 bases separated the two germline ends. CDR3 length: 13 residues. As DNA, the CDR3 is TGTGCCAGCAGCTTAGGGAGGTTTGGTGAGCAGTTCTTC. This codes for CASSLGRFGEQFF.

The V and J genes are TRBV4-2 and TRBJ2-3; no clear D. Germline CDR1 is LGHNA and CDR2 is YNFKEQ. The CDR3 is made up of 15 amino acids. Trimming took off 4 bases at V and 1 base at J, with 12 bases between the two ends. This CDR3 reads CASSLGSAGTDTQYF. As DNA, the CDR3 is TGTGCCAGCAGCCTTGGCAGCGCGGGCACAGATACGCAGTATTTT.

The gene calls are TRBV19 and TRBJ1-4; no definite D call. This CDR3 spans 15 amino acids. Germline V lookup: CDR1 LNHDA, CDR2 SQIVND (reference sequence). Trimming took 6 bases from V and 2 from J, leaving 13 bases between them. The CDR3 reads CASSLPGPTNEKLFF. The DNA for the CDR3 is TGTGCCAGTAGCCTCCCCGGCCCTACTAATGAAAAACTGTTTTTT.

The chain joins TRBV6-5 to TRBJ1-5; D possibly corresponds to TRBD1 (6 bases). Germline V gene sequence: CDR1 MNHEY, CDR2 SVGAGI. The CDR3 extends over 14 amino acids. V gave up 7 bases and J gave up 1 base, with 11 bases separating them. CDR3 in amino acids: CASTPGGSNQPQHF. The CDR3 DNA reads as TGTGCCAGCACCCCGGGGGGCAGCAATCAGCCCCAGCATTTT.

The chain joins TRBV27 to TRBJ1-2, with D perhaps TRBD1 (5 bases). Trimming pared 3 bases from V and 4 bases from J, leaving 12 bases between. CDR1 is MNHEY, CDR2 SMNVEV, per germline (reference sequence). This CDR3 spans 14 amino acids. CDR3 residues: CASSFTGGRYGYTF. The CDR3 nucleotides read TGTGCCAGCAGTTTTACAGGAGGTCGCTATGGCTACACCTTC.

This clone showed up just once. The chain couples TRBV4-1 to TRBJ1-1; D unclear. CDR3 length: 15 amino acids. Germline V CDR1 and CDR2: MGHRA, YSYEKL. V shed 2 bases and J shed 4 bases, with 14 bases lying between them. CDR3 protein: CASSQPGRRSTEAFF. DNA for the CDR3: TGCGCCAGCAGCCAACCCGGACGCCGGAGCACTGAAGCTTTCTTT.

V is TRBV6-5 and J is TRBJ2-1, with 9 nucleotides matching TRBD2. The CDR3 covers 15 residues. J was trimmed by 6 bases and V by 5 bases; bases with no gene match: 8. CDR1 and CDR2 from the germline V gene are MNHEY and SVGAGI. The CDR3, as DNA: TGTGCCAGCAGTCTAGCGGGATTCAGGGGCAATGAGCAGTTCTTC. Its translation: CASSLAGFRGNEQFF.

The V call is TRBV21-1, the J call TRBJ2-7; TRBD2, the D gene given by the table, was not confirmed from the DNA. TRBV21-1 is a pseudogene segment. CDR3 size: 13 residues. The CDR3 loop is CASSKGIENEQYF. CDR3 DNA sequence: TGTGCCAGCAGCAAAGGTATAGAAAACGAGCAGTACTTC.

V gene TRBV27 combines with J gene TRBJ1-4; TRBD1 matches 7 bases. CDR1 MNHEY and CDR2 SMNVEV come from the germline V gene (reference sequence). The CDR3 length is 14 residues. The V segment lost 6 bases and the J segment 8 bases; nucleotides outside the gene matches: 9. CDR3 bases: TGTGCCAGCAGCCTCGACAGGGCCCGGGAAAAACTGTTTTTT. This translates into CASSLDRAREKLFF.

V usage is TRBV19 and J usage is TRBJ1-6, with 9 positions matching TRBD1. Losses at the gene ends were 7 bases for V and 7 bases for J; bases not matched to a gene: 8. Germline CDR1 LNHDA, CDR2 SQIVND (reference sequence). The CDR3 length is 15 residues. The CDR3 DNA reads TGTGCCAGTACCGACAAGGACAGGGGAAATTCACCCCTCCACTTT. Amino acid sequence: CASTDKDRGNSPLHF.

The V and J genes are TRBV27 and TRBJ1-5; no reliable D call. The CDR3 extends over 16 amino acids. Trimming pared 6 bases from V and 0 bases from J, leaving 15 bases between. Germline V gives CDR1 MNHEY, CDR2 SMNVEV (reference sequence). In DNA form, the CDR3 reads TGTGCCAGCAGCCCAGAAGTTCGCCCTAGCAATCAGCCCCAGCATTTT. Translation gives CASSPEVRPSNQPQHF.

The V and J genes are TRBV25-1 and TRBJ1-1; TRBD1 agrees at 8 bases. V lost 3 bases, J lost 5 bases, and 8 bases stayed unmatched. The CDR3 totals 15 residues. The germline V gene encodes CDR1 MGHDK and CDR2 SYGVNS. The CDR3 here is CASSERTGRETEAFF. The CDR3 region has the DNA TGTGCCAGCAGTGAGAGGACAGGGCGAGAAACTGAAGCTTTCTTT.

The gene calls are TRBV24-1 and TRBJ1-1; possible D gene TRBD1, 5 bases. The CDR3 has 13 amino acids. Deletions cut 4 bases from V and 7 bases from J, with 12 bases between. The germline V gene encodes CDR1 KGHDR and CDR2 SFDVKD. CDR3: CATSEHVGGEAFF. The CDR3 DNA reads as TGTGCCACCAGTGAACATGTGGGGGGTGAAGCTTTCTTT.

V and J are TRBV21-1 and TRBJ1-1; the table's D call TRBD1 went unverified against the DNA. TRBV21-1 corresponds to a pseudogene. CDR3 length equals 10 residues. CDR3 coding DNA: TGTGCCAGCAGCAATACAGAAGCTTTCTTT. Its translation is CASSNTEAFF.

The chain is built from TRBV28 and TRBJ1-1; no clear D. V was pared by 3 bases and J by 11 bases, with 16 bases between. The CDR3 loop spans 13 amino acids. Germline CDR1 MDHEN, CDR2 SYDVKM. CDR3 DNA: TGTGCCAGCAGTTTCTTAGGTGGTGTAGGGGCTTTCTTT. This codes for CASSFLGGVGAFF.

The chain uses TRBV7-2 and TRBJ2-2; 8 bases are shared with TRBD2. The V gene's germline CDR1 is SGHTA and CDR2 FQGNSA. The CDR3 contains 17 residues. Trimming at V came to 2 bases and at J to 3 bases, leaving 8 bases not matched to a gene. CDR3 sequence (DNA): TGTGCCAGCAGCTTAAGGGGTAGAGCGGGAGACACCGGGGAGCTGTTTTTT. It yields the protein CASSLRGRAGDTGELFF. Full variable domain (missing parts from reference TRBV7-2 and TRBJ2-2): GAGVSQSPSNKVTEKGKDVELRCDPISGHTALYWYRQSLGQGLEFLIYFQGNSAPDKSGLPSDRFSAERTGGSVSTLTIQRTQQEDSAVYLCASSLRGRAGDTGELFFGEGSRLTVL.

This chain uses TRBV28 with TRBJ2-6; 8 positions match TRBD1. CDR1 is MDHEN, CDR2 SYDVKM, per germline. CDR3 size: 18 residues. J gave up 2 bases and V 8 bases, and 14 bases lay outside the gene matches. Here the CDR3 reads CASAMFRGRGAGANVLTF. The DNA of the CDR3 is TGTGCCAGCGCGATGTTCAGGGGGCGGGGAGCTGGGGCCAACGTCCTGACTTTC. The full variable domain, rest sourced from reference TRBV28 and TRBJ2-6, is DVKVTQSSRYLVKRTGEKVFLECVQDMDHENMFWYRQDPGLGLRLIYFSYDVKMKEKGDIPEGYSVSREKKERFSLILESASTNQTSMYLCASAMFRGRGAGANVLTFGAGSRLTVL.

The chain has TRBV19 and TRBJ2-1, with D perhaps assigned TRBD1 or TRBD2 (6 bases each). The CDR3 runs to 14 residues. Germline CDR1 and CDR2: LNHDA and SQIVND (reference sequence). The V and J ends lost 8 bases and 2 bases respectively, with 13 bases between them. This chain's CDR3 is CASGKGGTYNEQFF. The CDR3 DNA reads as TGTGCCAGTGGAAAAGGGGGGACCTACAATGAGCAGTTCTTC.

In its sample, this clone was seen once. The chain employs TRBV7-2 and TRBJ2-7, with TRBD2 matching 15 bases. V was pared by 5 bases and J by 4 bases, with 6 bases of the junction left unmatched. This CDR3 is 16 amino acids long. Germline CDR1 SGHTA, CDR2 FQGNSA. This CDR3 is CASSHWTSGRAYEQYF. The CDR3 DNA is TGTGCCAGCAGCCACTGGACTAGCGGGAGGGCGTACGAGCAGTACTTC.

The rearrangement links TRBV12-3 or TRBV12-4 to TRBJ2-7; no reliable D call. The CDR3 loop spans 11 amino acids. Trimming pared 6 bases from V and 2 bases from J, leaving 5 bases between. The CDR3 loop reads CASSRAYEQYF. CDR3 DNA sequence: TGTGCCAGCAGCCGGGCCTACGAGCAGTACTTC.

The rearrangement links TRBV30 to TRBJ1-2; D is possibly TRBD1 (5 bases). Germline CDR1 is GTSNPN and CDR2 is SVGIG (reference sequence). CDR3 size: 14 residues. Trimming shortened V by 1 base and J by 4 bases, and 13 bases separated the two germline ends. This CDR3 is CAWSGGTAVYGYTF. CDR3 DNA sequence: TGTGCCTGGAGTGGCGGGACGGCTGTCTATGGCTACACCTTC.

The chain employs TRBV11-3 and TRBJ1-4; the match to TRBD1 covers 7 bases. The CDR3 contains 14 residues. The V gene's germline CDR1 is SGHNT and CDR2 YENEEA. V gave up 5 bases and J gave up 4 bases; unmatched junction bases: 4. The DNA of the CDR3 is TGTGCCAGCAGCCTAGGGGACAGTAATGAAAAACTGTTTTTT. Its translation is CASSLGDSNEKLFF.

The CDR3 nucleotides read TGTGCCAGCAGCCCGGGACAATCTGGTAATGGCTACACCTTC. The encoded protein is CASSPGQSGNGYTF. The chain is built from TRBV13 and TRBJ1-2; TRBD1 is a possible D gene (6 bases). CDR1 is PRHDT, CDR2 FYEKMQ, per germline (reference sequence). Trimming cost V 5 bases and J 6 bases, with 16 bases left between them. The CDR3 consists of 14 residues.

This clone was observed once. This CDR3 is CASSLQGTGGNTIYF. In DNA, the CDR3 is TGTGCCAGCAGCCTGCAGGGGACTGGTGGAAACACCATATATTTT. The gene calls are TRBV7-9 and TRBJ1-3, with D maybe TRBD1 (6 bases). Germline V gene sequence: CDR1 SEHNR, CDR2 FQNEAQ (reference sequence). The CDR3 has 15 residues. The germline V and J ends were trimmed by 5 bases and 3 bases, with 14 bases remaining between them.

The sample holds a few counts of this clone. CDR3 coding DNA: TGTGCCAGTATCGGCAGGACAGCTAGCACAGATACGCAGTATTTT. Amino acids: CASIGRTASTDTQYF. This chain joins TRBV19 and TRBJ2-3, with D possibly TRBD1 on 6 matching bases. The CDR3 runs 15 residues. The V and J ends lost 7 bases and 0 bases respectively, with 14 bases between them. CDR1 is LNHDA, CDR2 SQIVND, per germline (reference sequence).

This rearrangement joins TRBV10-3 to TRBJ1-1, with D maybe TRBD1 (5 bases). The germline V and J ends were trimmed by 5 bases and 1 base, with 5 bases remaining between them. There are 12 residues in the CDR3. Germline-derived CDR1 and CDR2 are ENHRY and SYGVKD. The CDR3 loop is CAISTGNTEAFF. The CDR3 DNA reads as TGTGCCATCAGTACAGGGAACACTGAAGCTTTCTTT.

V usage is TRBV2 and J usage is TRBJ2-1; TRBD2 agrees at 9 bases. This CDR3 has 15 residues. After removal of 7 bases from V and 10 bases from J, the junction contained 14 bases not matched to a gene. From germline, CDR1 is SNHLY and CDR2 FYNNEI. CDR3 amino acids: CASKGRREGPQEQFF. The CDR3 bases are TGTGCCAGCAAGGGCCGGCGGGAGGGCCCCCAAGAGCAGTTCTTC.

The chain links TRBV7-2 to TRBJ1-2; perhaps TRBD1 as D (5 bases). Germline CDR1 reads SGHTA; CDR2 reads FQGNSA. The CDR3 spans 14 residues. Between the trimmed V and J ends, which lost 5 bases and 4 bases, there was a span of 14 bases. The CDR3 bases are TGTGCCAGCAGCGCGTCGGGACTGGGCTATGGCTACACCTTC. This codes for CASSASGLGYGYTF.

The chain uses TRBV6-2 or TRBV6-3 and TRBJ2-7; D tentatively fits TRBD1 or TRBD2 (5 bases each). The germline CDR1 and CDR2 sequences are MNHEY and SVGEGT. CDR3 size: 16 residues. The V gene lost 6 bases and the J gene lost 6 bases, with 24 bases spanning the gap. The CDR3 region has the DNA TGTGCCAGCAGCCGTCCCCTTCAGGGACGCCCGAGCGAGCAGTACTTC. Amino acid sequence: CASSRPLQGRPSEQYF.

The V gene is TRBV7-2, the J gene TRBJ1-1; D unclear. Trimming pared 1 base from V and 4 bases from J, leaving 10 bases between. This CDR3 region has 14 residues. Germline V lookup: CDR1 SGHTA, CDR2 FQGNSA. The CDR3 sequence is CASSLDNGSTEAFF. The CDR3 nucleotides are TGTGCCAGCAGCTTAGACAACGGGAGCACTGAAGCTTTCTTT. The entire variable domain, with the rest obtained from reference TRBV7-2 and TRBJ1-1, is as follows: GAGVSQSPSNKVTEKGKDVELRCDPISGHTALYWYRQSLGQGLEFLIYFQGNSAPDKSGLPSDRFSAERTGGSVSTLTIQRTQQEDSAVYLCASSLDNGSTEAFFGQGTRLTVV.

The rearrangement joins TRBV6-2 or TRBV6-3 to TRBJ1-2; TRBD1 matches at 11 bases. Germline V gene data show CDR1 as MNHEY and CDR2 as SVGEGT. The CDR3 has 16 amino acids. After removal of 2 bases from V and 6 bases from J, the junction contained 8 bases not matched to a gene. CDR3 coding DNA: TGTGCCAGCAGTTACGGCTTTGGACAGGGGGCTGATGGCTACACCTTC. It encodes CASSYGFGQGADGYTF.